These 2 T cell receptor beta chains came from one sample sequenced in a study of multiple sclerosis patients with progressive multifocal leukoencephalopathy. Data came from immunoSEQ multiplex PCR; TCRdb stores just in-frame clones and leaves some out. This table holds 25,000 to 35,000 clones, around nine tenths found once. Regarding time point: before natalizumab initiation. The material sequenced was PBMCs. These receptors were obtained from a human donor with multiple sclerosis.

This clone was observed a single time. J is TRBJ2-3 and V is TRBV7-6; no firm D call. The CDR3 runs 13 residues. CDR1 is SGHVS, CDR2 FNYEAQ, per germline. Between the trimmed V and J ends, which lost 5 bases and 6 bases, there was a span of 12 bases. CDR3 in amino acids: CASSLVKTDTQYF. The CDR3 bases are TGTGCCAGCAGCCTAGTTAAGACCGATACGCAGTATTTT.

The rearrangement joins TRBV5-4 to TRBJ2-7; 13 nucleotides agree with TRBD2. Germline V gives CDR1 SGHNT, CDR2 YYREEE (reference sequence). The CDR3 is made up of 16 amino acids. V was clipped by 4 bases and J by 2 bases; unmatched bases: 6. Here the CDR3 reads CASSPAGLAGTYEQYF. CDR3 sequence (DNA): TGTGCCAGCAGCCCAGCGGGACTAGCGGGGACCTACGAGCAGTACTTC.